The 25 T cell receptor beta chains below were found in one sample sequenced in a study of blood T cells in healthy people across ages. For the second PCR, which ran for roughly 6 to 12 cycles, a sample-barcoded 5' primer and a J-beta primer mix were used. TCRdb re-called the 5' RACE reads through MiXCR, storing one row per CDR3 protein. The table includes approximately 680,000 distinct CDR3 sequences, 32% detected once. The material sequenced was blood. Source of these receptors: an elderly woman in good health.

This clonotype has just a few counts. V usage is TRBV5-1 and J usage is TRBJ1-5; D is possibly TRBD1 (5 bases). Germline values: CDR1 SGHRS, CDR2 YFSETQ. Trimming stripped 4 bases from V and 4 bases from J, with 15 bases between. This CDR3 comprises 15 residues. This CDR3 is CASSAVGGSNQPQHF. Here the CDR3 DNA reads TGCGCCAGCAGCGCGGTCGGGGGGAGTAATCAGCCCCAGCATTTT. The entire variable domain, with the rest obtained from reference TRBV5-1 and TRBJ1-5, is as follows: KAGVTQTPRYLIKTRGQQVTLSCSPISGHRSVSWYQQTPGQGLQFLFEYFSETQRNKGNFPGRFSGRQFSNSRSEMNVSTLELGDSALYLCASSAVGGSNQPQHFGDGTRLSIL.

This clonotype was picked up a small number of times. This chain connects TRBV6-5 to TRBJ1-1; 8 bases fit TRBD1. The V gene's germline CDR1 is MNHEY and CDR2 SVGAGI. The CDR3 is 14 residues long. Trimming took 6 bases from V and 5 from J; bases not matched to a gene: 8. CDR3 residues: CASSFDRGGTEAFF. For the CDR3, the DNA is TGTGCCAGCAGCTTCGACAGGGGTGGAACTGAAGCTTTCTTT.

This clonotype was seen ten or more times. The chain carries TRBV30 and TRBJ2-1; D remains unclear. The CDR3 has 13 amino acids. The V end lost 1 base, the J end lost 9 bases, and 13 bases lay between the germline ends. Germline V gene sequence: CDR1 GTSNPN, CDR2 SVGIG (reference sequence). CDR3 DNA sequence: TGTGCCTGGAGTGGTTGGAAGGGTGGTGAGCAGTTCTTC. Amino acids: CAWSGWKGGEQFF.

At least ten counts were recorded for this clonotype. In nucleotides, the CDR3 is TGTGCCAGCACTTTGACGGGACAGCCGTATGGCTACACCTTC. This translates into CASTLTGQPYGYTF. The rearrangement links TRBV5-5 to TRBJ1-2, with TRBD1 identical over 7 bases. CDR1 and CDR2 (germline): SGHKS, YYEKEE (reference sequence). V shed 6 bases and J 5 bases; nucleotides not matched to a gene: 10. The CDR3 extends over 14 amino acids.

This clonotype was counted once. The rearrangement uses TRBV7-2 and TRBJ2-7, with 10 bases matching TRBD1. Germline V CDR1 and CDR2: SGHTA, FQGNSA. V lost 3 bases and J lost 7; bases outside the gene matches: 6. The CDR3 totals 14 residues. CDR3: CASSFRQGAWEQYF. The CDR3 coding sequence is TGTGCCAGCAGCTTCCGACAGGGGGCGTGGGAGCAGTACTTC.

The genes are TRBV4-1 and TRBJ2-1; weak D call: TRBD2 (6 bases). The V end was cut by 5 bases, the J end by 0 bases, with 17 bases between. Looked up from germline, CDR1 is MGHRA and CDR2 is YSYEKL. This CDR3 region has 17 residues. The CDR3 DNA reads TGCGCCAGCAGCGTACAACCTACTAGCAACTCCTACAATGAGCAGTTCTTC. Its translation is CASSVQPTSNSYNEQFF.

This clonotype was observed a handful of times. A much bigger clone sits one base away, suggesting this may be a read error. The chain couples TRBV27 to TRBJ2-7; no definite D call. The CDR3 loop spans 15 amino acids. Germline assignment: CDR1 MNHEY and CDR2 SMNVEV (reference sequence). V shed 6 bases and J shed 2 bases, with 17 bases lying between them. The CDR3 DNA is TGTGCCAGCAGCCCGGTGGCCCCCTCCCCCTACGAGCAGTACTTC. It yields the protein CASSPVAPSPYEQYF.

Turning to this clonotype: A much larger clone lies one base from this, so it may be a read error. This rearrangement joins TRBV6-1 to TRBJ1-5; D possibly corresponds to TRBD1 (5 bases). Germline lookup yields CDR1 MNHNS and CDR2 SASEGT. V was clipped by 10 bases and J by 1 base, with 11 bases between them. The CDR3 consists of 13 residues. Here the CDR3 reads CATLGGSNQPQHF. The CDR3 coding sequence is TGTGCCACCCTTGGGGGGAGCAATCAGCCCCAGCATTTT.

A remark on this clonotype: At one of its ends the junction is not consistent with the germline gene, which may arise from a read error. The chain uses TRBV12-3 or TRBV12-4 and TRBJ2-3; 15 bases match TRBD2. The CDR3 has 19 residues. DNA of the CDR3: TGTGCCAGCAGCCTCGGACTAGCGGGGGGGTATGTGAGCACAGATGCGCAGTATTTT. Residues: CASSLGLAGGYVSTDAQYF.

This clonotype was seen at least ten times. In DNA form, the CDR3 reads TGCAGTGCTAGAGATCAGGAAGGGATGTGGAACTATGGCTACACCTTC. The encoded protein is CSARDQEGMWNYGYTF. The rearrangement uses TRBV20-1 and TRBJ1-2; D is uncertain. CDR1 and CDR2 (germline): DFQATT, SNEGSKA (reference sequence). CDR3 length: 16 residues. Trimming removed 0 bases at V and 2 bases at J, with 16 bases between.

This clonotype was recorded many times. This chain joins TRBV7-2 and TRBJ2-5; D remains unclear. V dropped 5 bases and J dropped 5 bases, with 18 bases sitting between them. Per the germline V gene, CDR1 is SGHTA and CDR2 is FQGNSA. There are 15 residues in the CDR3. In DNA form, the CDR3 reads TGTGCCAGCAGCGAGGACGTCACGCGTCCTGAGACCCAGTACTTC. Amino acid sequence: CASSEDVTRPETQYF.

This chain joins TRBV6-1 and TRBJ2-7; D is undetermined. The V and J ends lost 2 bases and 2 bases respectively, with 7 bases between them. The CDR3 length is 13 residues. Germline CDR1 is MNHNS and CDR2 is SASEGT. The DNA of the CDR3 is TGTGCCAGCAGTGAACGTCAGCCCTACGAGCAGTACTTC. This sequence encodes CASSERQPYEQYF.

Details on this clonotype: This sequence may be a read error, since a much larger clone differs from it by one base. V usage is TRBV20-1 and J usage is TRBJ2-3, with 11 bases aligning to TRBD2. CDR1 DFQATT and CDR2 SNEGSKA come from the germline V gene (reference sequence). The CDR3 extends over 17 amino acids. The V segment lost 1 base and the J segment 6 bases; nucleotides outside the gene matches: 12. CDR3 amino acids: CSARAQLAGGVFDTQYF. CDR3 DNA: TGCAGTGCTAGAGCTCAGCTAGCGGGGGGTGTATTTGATACGCAGTATTTT.

This sequence joins TRBV6-2 or TRBV6-3 and TRBJ2-7; 9 bases are a match to TRBD2. The CDR3 consists of 15 residues. With V trimmed by 6 bases and J by 2 bases, 8 bases remained unmatched. Germline V CDR1 and CDR2: MNHEY, SVGEGT. This CDR3 is CASRYSGGTTYEQYF. For the CDR3, the DNA is TGTGCCAGCAGGTACAGCGGGGGGACCACCTACGAGCAGTACTTC.

The table lists this clonotype with many counts. This chain uses TRBV5-6 with TRBJ1-6; D is unresolved. Trimming left V 0 bases short and J 8 bases short, with 3 bases between. This CDR3 is 12 amino acids long. Germline V lookup: CDR1 SGHDT, CDR2 YYEEEE. CDR3 region: CASSLGYSPLHF. DNA of the CDR3: TGTGCCAGCAGCTTGGGATATTCACCCCTCCACTTT. Complete variable domain (other parts from reference TRBV5-6 and TRBJ1-6): DAGVTQSPTHLIKTRGQQVTLRCSPKSGHDTVSWYQQALGQGPQFIFQYYEEEERQRGNFPDRFSGHQFPNYSSELNVNALLLGDSALYLCASSLGYSPLHFGNGTRLTVT.

There are a few counts of this clonotype. A junction end diverges from the germline sequence, so it may reflect a read error. V gene TRBV5-6 combines with J gene TRBJ1-6; 8 bases line up with TRBD1. CDR1 and CDR2 from the germline V gene are SGHDT and YYEEEE. The CDR3 is made up of 16 amino acids. CDR3 DNA sequence: TGTGCCAGCAGATTGGGAGGGACAGGTTGGCGTTCACCCCTCCACTTT. Translation: CASRLGGTGWRSPLHF.

A word on this clonotype: The junction differs from germline at one of its ends, possibly a read error. The rearrangement joins TRBV7-6 to TRBJ2-6; D perhaps matches TRBD1 (5 bases). This CDR3 is 17 amino acids long. Germline V lookup: CDR1 SGHVS, CDR2 FNYEAQ. The CDR3 protein is CTSSVQDPNSGASVLTF. The CDR3 DNA is TGTACCAGCAGCGTGCAGGACCCAAACTCTGGGGCCAGCGTCCTGACTTTC.

The sample holds many counts of this clonotype. The rearrangement uses TRBV20-1 and TRBJ2-5, with D possibly matching TRBD2 (7 bases). The germline V and J ends were trimmed by 5 bases and 5 bases, with 12 bases remaining between them. Germline CDR1 and CDR2: DFQATT and SNEGSKA (reference sequence). This CDR3 spans 12 amino acids. This CDR3 is CSALGGAETQYF. In DNA, the CDR3 is TGCAGTGCTCTGGGGGGGGCGGAGACCCAGTACTTC.

The chain is built from TRBV10-3 and TRBJ1-1; D unresolved. The CDR3 is made up of 17 amino acids. Deletions cut 4 bases from V and 0 bases from J, with 18 bases between. Germline V gene sequence: CDR1 ENHRY, CDR2 SYGVKD. This chain's CDR3 is CAISGNVRFSMNTEAFF. In DNA form, the CDR3 reads TGTGCCATCAGTGGCAATGTCAGGTTCTCTATGAACACTGAAGCTTTCTTT.

The sample holds many counts of this clonotype. The V call is TRBV7-3, the J call TRBJ1-6; no clear D gene. The germline gives CDR1 SGHTA, CDR2 FQGTGA. V lost 5 bases, J lost 9 bases, and 11 bases lay in between. The CDR3 covers 13 residues. The CDR3 DNA sequence: TGTGCCAGCAGCCGCGAAACGGGTTCACCCCTCCACTTT. Its protein product is CASSRETGSPLHF.

This clonotype was counted ten times or more. This chain uses TRBV7-2 with TRBJ2-7, with D possibly called TRBD1 or TRBD2 (5 bases each). V was pared by 5 bases and J by 5 bases, with 10 bases between. There are 12 residues in the CDR3. CDR1 and CDR2 (germline): SGHTA, FQGNSA. Here the CDR3 reads CASSHRGDEQYF. Written as DNA, the CDR3 is TGTGCCAGCAGCCATCGGGGCGACGAGCAGTACTTC.

The chain uses TRBV7-3 and TRBJ2-5, with 7 nucleotides matching TRBD2. The ends lost 0 bases at V and 3 bases at J; junction bases unmatched: 4. From germline, CDR1 is SGHTA and CDR2 FQGTGA. CDR3 length equals 15 residues. CDR3 bases: TGTGCCAGCAGCTTAACGGGGCGGGGGAAAGAGACCCAGTACTTC. Its protein product is CASSLTGRGKETQYF.

Comments on this clonotype: A single base separates this from a much larger clone, so it may be a read error. The gene calls are TRBV6-6 and TRBJ2-5; 9 bases fit TRBD2. Near its end, the DNA agrees better with TRBJ2-7, so the J call may be wrong. The V gene's germline CDR1 is MNHNY and CDR2 SVGAGI (reference sequence). The CDR3 loop spans 16 amino acids. In DNA, the CDR3 is TGTGCCAGCAAGGCCCCGGTTGGCGGGGGGGGTGACGAGCAGTACTTC. Amino acid sequence: CASKAPVGGGGDEQYF.

This clonotype has more than one count but fewer than ten. A read error may explain this, as a much larger clone is one base away. This chain connects TRBV5-1 to TRBJ2-5, with 10 positions matching TRBD1. Trimming removed 5 bases from V and 11 bases from J; junction bases left unmatched: 18. This CDR3 spans 16 amino acids. The germline V gene encodes CDR1 SGHRS and CDR2 YFSETQ. CDR3 residues: CASRLSGTGAYNEQYF. The DNA for the CDR3 is TGCGCCAGCAGGTTATCCGGGACAGGGGCCTACAATGAGCAGTACTTC.

Many counts were recorded for this clonotype. The J gene is TRBJ2-1, the V gene TRBV12-3 or TRBV12-4, with 7 bases lining up with TRBD2. J gave up 3 bases and V 0 bases, and 5 bases lay outside the gene matches. The CDR3 sequence is 16 residues long. The DNA of the CDR3 is TGTGCCAGCAGTTTAGCGTTCTCGGGGGGCTACAATGAGCAGTTCTTC. Its protein is CASSLAFSGGYNEQFF.